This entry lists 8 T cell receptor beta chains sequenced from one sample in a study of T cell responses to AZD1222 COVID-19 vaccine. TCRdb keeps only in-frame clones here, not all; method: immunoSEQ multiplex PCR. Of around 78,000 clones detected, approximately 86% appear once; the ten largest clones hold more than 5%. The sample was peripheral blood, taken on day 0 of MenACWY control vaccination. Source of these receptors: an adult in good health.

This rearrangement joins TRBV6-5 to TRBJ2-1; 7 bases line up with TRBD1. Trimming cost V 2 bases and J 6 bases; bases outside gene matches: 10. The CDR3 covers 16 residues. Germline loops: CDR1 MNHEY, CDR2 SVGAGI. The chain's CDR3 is CASSYTTYGTANEQFF. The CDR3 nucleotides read TGTGCCAGCAGTTACACTACCTATGGGACAGCCAATGAGCAGTTCTTC.

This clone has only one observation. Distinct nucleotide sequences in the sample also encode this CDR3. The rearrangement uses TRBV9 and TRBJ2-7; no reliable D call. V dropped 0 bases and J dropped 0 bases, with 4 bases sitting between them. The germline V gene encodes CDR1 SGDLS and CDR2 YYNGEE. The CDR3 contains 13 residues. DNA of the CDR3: TGTGCCAGCAGCGTAGGAGCCTCCTACGAGCAGTACTTC. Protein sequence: CASSVGASYEQYF.

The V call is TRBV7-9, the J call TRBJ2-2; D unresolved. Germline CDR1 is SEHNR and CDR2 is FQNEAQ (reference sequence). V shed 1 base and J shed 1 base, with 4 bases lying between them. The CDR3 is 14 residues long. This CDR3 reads CASSLVMNTGELFF. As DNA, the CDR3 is TGTGCCAGCAGCTTAGTTATGAACACCGGGGAGCTGTTTTTT.

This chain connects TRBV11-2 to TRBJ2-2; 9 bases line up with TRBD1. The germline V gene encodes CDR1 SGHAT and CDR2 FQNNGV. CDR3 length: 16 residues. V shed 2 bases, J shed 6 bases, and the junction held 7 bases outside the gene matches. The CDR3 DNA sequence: TGTGCCAGCAGCTTATCGGCGGGACAGGGTTCCGGGGAGCTGTTTTTT. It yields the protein CASSLSAGQGSGELFF.

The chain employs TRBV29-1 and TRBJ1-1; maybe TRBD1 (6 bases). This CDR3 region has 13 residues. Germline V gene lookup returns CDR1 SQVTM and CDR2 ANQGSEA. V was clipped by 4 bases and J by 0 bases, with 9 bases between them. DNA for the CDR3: TGCAGCGTTGGCGGACAGATGAACACTGAAGCTTTCTTT. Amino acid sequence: CSVGGQMNTEAFF.

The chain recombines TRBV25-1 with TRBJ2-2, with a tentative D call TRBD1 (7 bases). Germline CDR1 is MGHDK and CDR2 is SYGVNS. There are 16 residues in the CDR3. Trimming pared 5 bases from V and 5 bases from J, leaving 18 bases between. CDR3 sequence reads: CASSSRSPGGTGELFF. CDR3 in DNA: TGTGCCAGCAGTTCGAGAAGTCCAGGGGGGACCGGGGAGCTGTTTTTT.

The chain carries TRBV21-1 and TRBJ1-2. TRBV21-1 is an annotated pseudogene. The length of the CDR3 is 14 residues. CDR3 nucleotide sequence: TGTGCCAGCAGCAAAGGTGGCAGGGAGGGCGGCTACACCTTC. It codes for CASSKGGREGGYTF.

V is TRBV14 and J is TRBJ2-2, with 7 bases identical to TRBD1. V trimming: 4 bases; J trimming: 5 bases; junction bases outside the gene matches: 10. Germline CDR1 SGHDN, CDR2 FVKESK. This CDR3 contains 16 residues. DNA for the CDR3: TGTGCCAGCAGCCGAGTGGGACAGATAAGTACCGGGGAGCTGTTTTTT. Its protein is CASSRVGQISTGELFF.